The entry below describes one TCR beta chain. The assay was immunoSEQ multiplex PCR, and TCRdb's table has in-frame clones only and misses some. The data show tens of thousands of clones, with roughly 92% seen just once and just under 2% held by the top ten. This sample is drawn from a study of T cell changes during pregnancy in multiple sclerosis. CDR3 length: 14 residues. V shed 2 bases and J shed 7 bases, with 16 bases lying between them. The germline CDR1 and CDR2 sequences are SGHDT and YYEEEE. This TCR derives from a female donor with multiple sclerosis, enrolled in a pregnancy study. The chain uses TRBV5-6 and TRBJ2-7, with D maybe TRBD1 (5 bases). The sequencing here drew on peripheral blood, taken in the second trimester of pregnancy. The CDR3 region is CASSLRQFGGEQYF. CDR3 sequence (DNA): TGTGCCAGCAGCTTAAGACAGTTCGGTGGGGAGCAGTACTTC.